This T cell receptor beta chain stems from a study of cytomegalovirus exposure and HLA in healthy donors. Study outcomes and limitations: Sequencing depth across donors, presence/absence analyses assumed, was roughly uniform. Accurate prediction of HLA-A and HLA-B alleles (for most subjects) was reportedly achieved from TCR beta sequences. Follow-up analysis later connected one missense variant in DCLRE1C with trimming of TCR beta V- and J-genes.

In the case of this clone: As yet, its antigen is unknown.

It was with 60 Vbeta and 13 Jbeta primers that the PCR ran. This table comes from immunoSEQ multiplex PCR, and its TCRdb copy is limited to in-frame clones, with some not included. The profile covers 130,000 or so clones, with roughly three quarters appearing a single time and roughly 1.5% taken by the ten largest. V was trimmed by 4 bases and J by 5 bases, leaving 18 bases between them. The CDR3 has 15 residues. The germline CDR1 and CDR2 sequences are SGHDT and YYEEEE. Sequencing used PBMCs. The sequence derives from a woman between 18 and 30 years old in good health and CMV-seronegative. This chain links TRBV5-6 with TRBJ2-5; D might be TRBD2 (7 bases). CDR3 sequence: CASSPTSAQGETQYF. In DNA, the CDR3 is TGTGCCAGCAGCCCCACTAGCGCCCAGGGGGAGACCCAGTACTTC.